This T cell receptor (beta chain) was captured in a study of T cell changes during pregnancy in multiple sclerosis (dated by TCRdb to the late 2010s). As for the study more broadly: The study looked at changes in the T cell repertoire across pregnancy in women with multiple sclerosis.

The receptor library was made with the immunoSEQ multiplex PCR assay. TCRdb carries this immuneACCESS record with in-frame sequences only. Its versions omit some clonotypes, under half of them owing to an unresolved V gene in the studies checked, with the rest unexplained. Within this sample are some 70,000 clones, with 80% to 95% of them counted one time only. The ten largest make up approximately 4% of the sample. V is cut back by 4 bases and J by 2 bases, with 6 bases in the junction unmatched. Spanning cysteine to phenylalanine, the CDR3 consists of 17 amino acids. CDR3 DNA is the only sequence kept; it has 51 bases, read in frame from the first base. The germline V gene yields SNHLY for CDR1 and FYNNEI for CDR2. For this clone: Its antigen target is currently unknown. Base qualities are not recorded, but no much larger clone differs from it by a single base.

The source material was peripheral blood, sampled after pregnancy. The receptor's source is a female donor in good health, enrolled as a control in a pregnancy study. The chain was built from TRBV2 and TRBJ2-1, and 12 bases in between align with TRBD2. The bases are TGTGCCAGCAGTGCCGGACTAGCGGGATTCCCCTACAATGAGCAGTTCTTC. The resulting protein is CASSAGLAGFPYNEQFF. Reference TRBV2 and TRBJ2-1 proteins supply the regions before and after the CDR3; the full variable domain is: EPEVTQTPSHQVTQMGQEVILRCVPISNHLYFYWYRQILGQKVEFLVSFYNNEISEKSEIFDDQFSVERPDGSNFTLKIRSTKLEDSAMYFCASSAGLAGFPYNEQFFGPGTRLTVL.